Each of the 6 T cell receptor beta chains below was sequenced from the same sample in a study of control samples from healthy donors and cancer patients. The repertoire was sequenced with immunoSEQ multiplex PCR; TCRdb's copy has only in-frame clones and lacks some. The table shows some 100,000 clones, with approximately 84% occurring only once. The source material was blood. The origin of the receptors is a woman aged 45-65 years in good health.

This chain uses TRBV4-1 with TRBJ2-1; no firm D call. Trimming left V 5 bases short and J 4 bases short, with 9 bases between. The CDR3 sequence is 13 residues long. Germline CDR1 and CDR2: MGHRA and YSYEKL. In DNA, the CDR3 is TGCGCCAGCAGCGCCCAGACATACAATGAGCAGTTCTTC. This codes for CASSAQTYNEQFF.

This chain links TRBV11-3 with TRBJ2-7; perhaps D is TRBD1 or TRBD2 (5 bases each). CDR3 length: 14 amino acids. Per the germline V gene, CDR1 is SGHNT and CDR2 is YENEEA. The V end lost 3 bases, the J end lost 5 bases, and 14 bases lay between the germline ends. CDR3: CASSFEAGTNEQYF. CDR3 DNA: TGTGCCAGCAGCTTCGAGGCAGGGACCAACGAGCAGTACTTC.

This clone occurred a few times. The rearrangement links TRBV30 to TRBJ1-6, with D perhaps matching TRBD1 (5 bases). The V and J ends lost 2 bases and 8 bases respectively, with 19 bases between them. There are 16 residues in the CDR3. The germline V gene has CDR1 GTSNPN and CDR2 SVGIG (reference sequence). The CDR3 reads CAWSYMWGSSDSPLHF. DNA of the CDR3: TGTGCCTGGAGTTACATGTGGGGCAGTTCAGATTCACCCCTCCACTTT.

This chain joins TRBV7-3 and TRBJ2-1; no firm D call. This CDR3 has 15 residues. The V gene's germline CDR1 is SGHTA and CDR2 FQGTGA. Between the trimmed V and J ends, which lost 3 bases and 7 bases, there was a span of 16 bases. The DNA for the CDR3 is TGTGCCAGCAGCTTCAGTTTGGGCCACACGAATGAGCAGTTCTTC. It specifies CASSFSLGHTNEQFF.

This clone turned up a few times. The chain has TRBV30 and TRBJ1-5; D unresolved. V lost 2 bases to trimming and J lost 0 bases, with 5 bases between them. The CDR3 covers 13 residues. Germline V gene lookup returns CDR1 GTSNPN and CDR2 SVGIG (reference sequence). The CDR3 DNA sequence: TGTGCCTGGAGTTTAGGTAGCAATCAGCCCCAGCATTTT. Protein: CAWSLGSNQPQHF.

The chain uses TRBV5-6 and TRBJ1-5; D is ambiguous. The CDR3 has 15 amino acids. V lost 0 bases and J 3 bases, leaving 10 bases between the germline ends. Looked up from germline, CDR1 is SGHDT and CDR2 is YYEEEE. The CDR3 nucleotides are TGTGCCAGCAGCTTGGATAGGGCCAACAATCAGCCCCAGCATTTT. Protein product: CASSLDRANNQPQHF.